One TCR beta chain is described in this entry. This clone was found a few times. Its recognized antigen is unknown. No per-base quality is available; no much larger clone lies one base away. The source of the sample is a study of CD8+ T cells in alopecia areata (dated by TCRdb to between 2018 and 2020). Background for the entire study: In both human patients and the C3H/HeJ mouse model, the study applied high-throughput TCRbeta sequencing to look at T cell clonal expansion in alopecia areata. The RNA source kit depended on sample type: the PAXgene miRNA kit for fixed scalp, the miRNeasy kit for PBMCs, and the RNeasy kit for mouse skin. TCRbeta CDR3 regions were amplified by immunoSEQ multiplex PCR using 35 Vbeta forward and 13 Jbeta reverse primers. In humans, TCRbeta sequencing was performed on scalp tissue and on sorted CD4+ and CD8+ peripheral blood T cells from healthy controls and from patients with patchy or totalis/universalis alopecia areata. Scalp clonality was compared across normal scalp (n=4), patchy alopecia areata scalp (n=8), and alopecia totalis/universalis scalp (n=8). General findings and caveats noted by the study authors: Resident alphabeta T cells in normal human skin are also sequenced, complicating scalp TCR repertoire analysis, unlike mouse skin dominated by gammadelta T cells. Lesional scalp, especially in alopecia totalis/universalis, showed higher clonality and more expanded CD8+ clones than normal scalp, suggesting antigenic drive. TCR sequences shared between patients were less clear than in mice, possibly partly because of HLA diversity in the patient population.

Libraries were prepared through the immunoSEQ multiplex PCR assay. To provide template for TCR sequencing, every sample had RNA extracted and reverse transcribed into cDNA. First-strand cDNA was synthesized using SuperScript III with a 2:1 mix of oligo-dT and random hexamers. A synthetic immune receptor repertoire was used to gauge amplification bias, and whatever bias remained was removed computationally. The study's processing was this. After raw reads were preprocessed to remove errors, the CDR3 was defined following IMGT conventions as running from the conserved cysteine to phenylalanine. Clonality was computed by normalizing Shannon entropy by log2 of the number of productive unique TCRs and subtracting the result from 1. Whether each scalp clone was CD4 or CD8 was inferred by checking scalp TCRbeta sequences against the CD4 and CD8 repertoires from sorted blood. As stored in TCRdb, this immuneACCESS dataset retains in-frame rearrangements with V and J assigned. A fraction of the clones does not appear; measured against another copy, unresolved V genes explain less than half of the discrepancy, and the remainder lacks a known reason. That table supplies the V and J calls and clone size; D and trimming were determined from the DNA. Counted in this sample were 30,000 to 35,000 clones; around three fifths of them appeared once. The ten top clones hold roughly 37% of the sample.

Lesional scalp punch biopsies and peripheral blood were obtained from alopecia areata patients. PBMCs were isolated by density centrifugation and stained for CD3, CD4 and CD8, and CD4+ and CD8+ T cells were sorted on a FACSAria. The untreated alopecia areata patients were recruited through a multicenter biomarker study. For several biomarker-study patients, blood CD8+ T cells were further sorted into NKG2D-low and NKG2D-high fractions. V is cut by 6 bases and J by 2 bases, and the space between the germline ends is 14 bases. Per the germline V gene, SNHLY is the CDR1 and FYNNEI is the CDR2. Its CDR3 holds 14 amino acids, cysteine through phenylalanine. The kept DNA is CDR3 alone, 42 bases in frame from the first base.

The receptor was isolated from a human donor with alopecia areata. The chain couples TRBV2 to TRBJ2-7, with TRBD2 perhaps the D gene, on 6 matching bases. What was sequenced was NKG2D-high CD8+ T cells sorted from blood. The cell subset or site label on this specimen signifies: sorted CD8+ NKG2D-high blood T cells. The DNA reads TGTGCCAGCAGAACCGGGACTGGGACCTACGAGCAGTACTTC. The resulting protein is CASRTGTGTYEQYF. Full variable domain (CDR3 extended with the reference TRBV2 and TRBJ2-7 proteins): EPEVTQTPSHQVTQMGQEVILRCVPISNHLYFYWYRQILGQKVEFLVSFYNNEISEKSEIFDDQFSVERPDGSNFTLKIRSTKLEDSAMYFCASRTGTGTYEQYFGPGTRLTVT.